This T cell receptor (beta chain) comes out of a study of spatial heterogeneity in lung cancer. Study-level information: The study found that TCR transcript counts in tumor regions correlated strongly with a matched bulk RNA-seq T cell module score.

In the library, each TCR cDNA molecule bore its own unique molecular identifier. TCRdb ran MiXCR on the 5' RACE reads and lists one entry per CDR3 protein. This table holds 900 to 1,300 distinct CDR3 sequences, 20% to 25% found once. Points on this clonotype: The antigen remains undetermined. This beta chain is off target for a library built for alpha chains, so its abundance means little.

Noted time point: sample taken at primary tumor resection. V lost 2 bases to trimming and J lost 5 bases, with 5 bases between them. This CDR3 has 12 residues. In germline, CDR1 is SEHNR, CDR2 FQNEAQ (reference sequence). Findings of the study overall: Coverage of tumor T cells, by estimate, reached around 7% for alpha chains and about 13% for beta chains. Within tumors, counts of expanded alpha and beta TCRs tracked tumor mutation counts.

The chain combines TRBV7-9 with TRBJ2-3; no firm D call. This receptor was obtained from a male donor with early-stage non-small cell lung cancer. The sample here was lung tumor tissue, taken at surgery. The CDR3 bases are TGTGCCAGCAGCTTATTGGGAGATACGCAGTATTTT. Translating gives CASSLLGDTQYF.